This T cell receptor (beta chain) derives from a study of identical twins. In this sample, this clonotype turned up a few times. This CDR3 region has 10 residues. The V gene lost 4 bases and the J gene lost 4 bases, with 4 bases spanning the gap. Germline CDR1 and CDR2: SQVTM and ANQGSEA. TCRdb re-called the 5' RACE reads with MiXCR, one entry per CDR3 protein. Here the sample spans 350,000 or so distinct CDR3 sequences, 10% to 15% being singletons. These data were also reused for a study on yellow fever vaccine responses in identical twins.

The sequencing input was CD8+ T cells sorted from blood. The chain joins TRBV29-1 to TRBJ1-1; unclear D gene. The TCR sequence derives from a woman aged 18-30 years in good health. CDR3 coding DNA: TGCAGCGTTGTAAGCACTGAAGCTTTCTTT. This gives the protein CSVVSTEAFF.